A selection of T cell receptor beta chains follows, all from one sample in a study of OX40 agonist ivuxolimab in advanced cancers. Sequencing used immunoSEQ multiplex PCR; TCRdb keeps in-frame clones, though not all of them. The profile shows over 95,000 clones, 91% of them singletons. Sequences were derived from CD4+ or CD8+ T cells sorted from blood, sampled in a trial of the OX40 agonist ivuxolimab. The receptors here all came from an adult with an advanced solid tumor such as melanoma, head and neck, liver or kidney cancer. CDR3s include the opening cysteine and the closing phenylalanine or tryptophan. Fields, in order: V gene, CDR3 protein.

v_call: TRBV19
cdr3_aa: CASSSRYGLAGGWSYNEQFF

v_call: TRBV5-1
cdr3_aa: CASSLGGPYNEQFF

v_call: TRBV5-6
cdr3_aa: CASLGRLAGRWQETQYF

v_call: TRBV5-1
cdr3_aa: CASSLRTLTGSPPYEQYF

v_call: TRBV27
cdr3_aa: CASSPPGGGRGNEQFF

v_call: TRBV7-9
cdr3_aa: CASSFLGANTGELFF

v_call: TRBV19
cdr3_aa: CASSSSGRAHETQYF

v_call: TRBV18
cdr3_aa: CASSSTGVETQYF

v_call: TRBV2
cdr3_aa: CASRTTGELFF

v_call: TRBV28
cdr3_aa: CASSPRTSGLLIHEQFF

v_call: TRBV28
cdr3_aa: CASVTGGASYEQYF

v_call: TRBV5-4
cdr3_aa: CASSTPGQGYTDTQYF

v_call: TRBV11-2
cdr3_aa: CASSSTGLAGNTIYF

v_call: TRBV29-1
cdr3_aa: CSVSGTSGLGSEQYF

v_call: TRBV5-4
cdr3_aa: CASSLTSGSPYEQYF

v_call: TRBV7-3
cdr3_aa: CASSEAGTSGYTQYF

v_call: TRBV2
cdr3_aa: CASRTRDRVIAYEQYF

v_call: TRBV6-4
cdr3_aa: CASSDSGTSAYEQFF

v_call: TRBV27
cdr3_aa: CASSPGTGQKNEKLFF

v_call: TRBV5-1
cdr3_aa: CASSLDGRITGELFF

v_call: TRBV13
cdr3_aa: CASSSRTGQRANVLTF

v_call: TRBV9
cdr3_aa: CASSVGTLTGELFF

v_call: TRBV29-1
cdr3_aa: CSVQKGGGTEAFF